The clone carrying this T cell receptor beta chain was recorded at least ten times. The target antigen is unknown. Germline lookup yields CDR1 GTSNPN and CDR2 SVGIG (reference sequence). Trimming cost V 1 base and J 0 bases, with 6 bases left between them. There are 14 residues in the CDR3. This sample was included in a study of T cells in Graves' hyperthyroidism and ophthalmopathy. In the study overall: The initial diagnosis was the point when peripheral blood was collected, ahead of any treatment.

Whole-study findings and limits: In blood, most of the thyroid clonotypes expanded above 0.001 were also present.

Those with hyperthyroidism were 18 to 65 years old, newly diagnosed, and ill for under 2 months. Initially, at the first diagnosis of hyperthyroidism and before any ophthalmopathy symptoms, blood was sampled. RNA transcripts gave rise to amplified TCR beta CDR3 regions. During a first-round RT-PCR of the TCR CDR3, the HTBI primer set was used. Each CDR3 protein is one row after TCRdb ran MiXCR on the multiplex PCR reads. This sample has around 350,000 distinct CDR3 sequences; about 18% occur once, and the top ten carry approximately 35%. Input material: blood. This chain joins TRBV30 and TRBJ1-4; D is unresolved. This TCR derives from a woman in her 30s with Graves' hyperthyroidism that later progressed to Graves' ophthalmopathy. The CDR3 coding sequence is TGTGCCTGGAGTGGCGATCCAACTAATGAAAAACTGTTTTTT. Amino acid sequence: CAWSGDPTNEKLFF.